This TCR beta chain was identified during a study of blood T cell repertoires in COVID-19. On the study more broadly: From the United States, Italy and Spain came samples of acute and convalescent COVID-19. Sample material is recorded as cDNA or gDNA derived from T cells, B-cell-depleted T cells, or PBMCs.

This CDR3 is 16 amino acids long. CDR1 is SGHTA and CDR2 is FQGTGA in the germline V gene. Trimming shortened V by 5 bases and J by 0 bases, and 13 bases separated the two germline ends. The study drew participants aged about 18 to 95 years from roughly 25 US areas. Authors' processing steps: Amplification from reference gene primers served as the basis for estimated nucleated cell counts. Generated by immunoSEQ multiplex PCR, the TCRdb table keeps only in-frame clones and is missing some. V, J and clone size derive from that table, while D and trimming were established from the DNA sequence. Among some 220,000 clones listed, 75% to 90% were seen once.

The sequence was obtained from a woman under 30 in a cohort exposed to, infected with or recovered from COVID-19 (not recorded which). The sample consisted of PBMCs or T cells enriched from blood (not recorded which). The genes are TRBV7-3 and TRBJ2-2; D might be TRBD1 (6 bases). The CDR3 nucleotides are TGTGCCAGCAGCCCCATGGGGGCCTCGAACACCGGGGAGCTGTTTTTT. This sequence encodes CASSPMGASNTGELFF.